Listed here are 27 T cell receptor beta chains from one sample, sequenced in a study of blood T cells in healthy people across ages. Alongside a J-beta primer mix, a sample-barcoded 5' primer served in a second PCR lasting roughly 6 to 11 cycles. In TCRdb, the 5' RACE reads were re-called with MiXCR into one record per CDR3 protein. This sample carries fewer than 750,000 distinct CDR3 sequences, around 50% of them seen once, and the ten largest clones take around 25%. The sequencing input was blood. These receptors were taken from a man older than 75 in good health.

The chain uses TRBV7-9 and TRBJ2-5, with 9 bases lining up with TRBD1. Germline V lookup: CDR1 SEHNR, CDR2 FQNEAQ (reference sequence). Unmatched junction bases numbered 12, after V lost 5 bases and J lost 11 bases. This CDR3 contains 14 residues. In nucleotides, the CDR3 is TGTGCCAGCAGCCAGGGACAGGGATTTTATGAGCAGTACTTC. This codes for CASSQGQGFYEQYF.

This clonotype was seen more than once but under ten times. V is TRBV7-2 and J is TRBJ1-2; D remains unclear. Germline V lookup: CDR1 SGHTA, CDR2 FQGNSA. The CDR3 runs 14 residues. V lost 0 bases to trimming and J lost 5 bases, with 10 bases between them. The CDR3 protein is CASSLALGPYGYTF. The CDR3 bases are TGTGCCAGCAGCTTAGCGCTCGGGCCGTATGGCTACACCTTC.

This chain links TRBV20-1 with TRBJ1-6, with TRBD1 matching over 7 bases. Germline V gene sequence: CDR1 DFQATT, CDR2 SNEGSKA (reference sequence). CDR3 length: 15 residues. The V and J ends lost 1 base and 6 bases, in that order; junction bases with no gene match: 6. The CDR3, as DNA: TGCAGTGCTAGAGCCCCAGGGGGTGGTAATTCACCCCTCCACTTT. This gives the protein CSARAPGGGNSPLHF.

In its sample, this clonotype was seen a few times. At one of its ends the junction is not consistent with the germline gene, which may arise from a read error. The chain has TRBV29-1 and TRBJ2-7; D perhaps matches TRBD2 (6 bases). Germline assignment: CDR1 SQVTM and CDR2 ANQGSEA. The CDR3 spans 11 residues. For the CDR3, the DNA is TGCAGCGTTATGACGGACTACGCGCAGTACTTC. Translating gives CSVMTDYAQYF.

The chain is built from TRBV5-1 and TRBJ2-7; weak D call: TRBD1 (6 bases). Trimming took 5 bases from V and 0 from J, leaving 15 bases between them. The germline CDR1 and CDR2 sequences are SGHRS and YFSETQ. CDR3 length: 15 residues. The CDR3, as DNA: TGCGCCAGCAGGATAGACTGGGACACCTCCTACGAGCAGTACTTC. Translated: CASRIDWDTSYEQYF.

This clonotype was observed a handful of times. CDR3 bases: TGCAGTGCAAGTAGTCCTTTCAGCACAGATACGCAGTATTTT. Protein sequence: CSASSPFSTDTQYF. This chain joins TRBV20-1 and TRBJ2-3; the D is unclear. Germline values: CDR1 DFQATT, CDR2 SNEGSKA (reference sequence). This CDR3 has 14 amino acids. Trimming took off 6 bases at V and 0 bases at J, with 13 bases between the two ends.

The rearrangement links TRBV5-1 to TRBJ2-5; weak D call: TRBD2 (6 bases). Germline assignment: CDR1 SGHRS and CDR2 YFSETQ. Trimming took off 4 bases at V and 11 bases at J, with 18 bases between the two ends. The CDR3 spans 13 residues. The CDR3 coding sequence is TGCGCCAGCAGCCCGGGTGGCGGGGAGCAGCAGTACTTC. As protein: CASSPGGGEQQYF.

The rearrangement links TRBV2 to TRBJ1-2; the D is unclear. The V and J ends lost 7 bases and 5 bases respectively, with 5 bases between them. Germline V gene data show CDR1 as SNHLY and CDR2 as FYNNEI. The CDR3 is 10 residues long. CDR3 amino acids: CASNSYGYTF. CDR3 in DNA: TGTGCCAGCAACTCTTATGGCTACACCTTC.

The genes are TRBV20-1 and TRBJ1-2; D gene ambiguous. Trimming removed 0 bases at V and 8 bases at J, with 13 bases between. The CDR3 loop spans 13 amino acids. The germline V gene has CDR1 DFQATT and CDR2 SNEGSKA (reference sequence). CDR3 residues: CSARDGTVGGYTF. The CDR3 DNA follows: TGCAGTGCTAGAGATGGCACAGTGGGGGGCTACACCTTC.

Regarding this clonotype: One junction end disagrees with the germline gene, perhaps due to a read error. For the CDR3, the DNA is TGTGCCGGCAGCCCCCAGGGACAGAACTCCTACAATGAGCAGTTCTTC. Its translation is CAGSPQGQNSYNEQFF. The rearrangement links TRBV7-6 to TRBJ2-1, with 7 nucleotides matching TRBD1. The CDR3 covers 16 residues. CDR1 is SGHVS, CDR2 FNYEAQ, per germline.

Many counts were recorded for this clonotype. This sequence joins TRBV5-1 and TRBJ2-2, with TRBD1 identical over 8 bases. Germline loops: CDR1 SGHRS, CDR2 YFSETQ. The V gene end was trimmed by 4 bases and the J gene end by 4 bases; junction bases not matched to a gene: 18. CDR3 size: 19 residues. DNA of the CDR3: TGCGCCAGCAGCCTCCTTGGACAGGGAGCCTTGTCAACCACCGGGGAGCTGTTTTTT. Protein product: CASSLLGQGALSTTGELFF.

This chain uses TRBV3-1 with TRBJ2-7, with D uncertain. The CDR3 is 12 residues long. Looked up from germline, CDR1 is LGHDT and CDR2 is YNNKEL (reference sequence). Trimming removed 2 bases at V and 1 base at J, with 3 bases between. The CDR3 reads CASSQLSYEQYF. Here the CDR3 DNA reads TGTGCCAGCAGCCAATTATCCTACGAGCAGTACTTC.

The chain links TRBV9 to TRBJ1-2, with D perhaps matching TRBD1 (5 bases). CDR1 and CDR2 (germline): SGDLS, YYNGEE. V was shortened by 3 bases and J by 3 bases, with 9 bases between the two germline ends. CDR3 length: 13 residues. The CDR3 region has the DNA TGTGCCAGCAGCGCCACAGGAGACTATGGCTACACCTTC. This gives the protein CASSATGDYGYTF.

This chain links TRBV7-9 with TRBJ1-1, with a possible D match to TRBD1 (5 bases). The CDR3 consists of 14 residues. The V gene lost 3 bases and the J gene lost 7 bases, with 15 bases spanning the gap. The germline V gene has CDR1 SEHNR and CDR2 FQNEAQ (reference sequence). DNA for the CDR3: TGTGCCAGCAGCTTTACCCCGGGACGGAATGAAGCTTTCTTT. Amino acid sequence: CASSFTPGRNEAFF.

This clonotype occurred many times. The V gene is TRBV7-8, the J gene TRBJ2-7; 11 positions agree with TRBD2. The CDR3 loop spans 15 amino acids. Germline V gene lookup returns CDR1 SGHVS and CDR2 FQNEAQ. V lost 5 bases, J lost 5 bases, and 8 bases stayed unmatched. The CDR3 reads CASSASSGGIHEQYF. In DNA form, the CDR3 reads TGTGCCAGCAGCGCGTCTAGCGGGGGGATACACGAGCAGTACTTC.

This clonotype was recorded a few times. The chain uses TRBV12-3 or TRBV12-4 and TRBJ2-3, with D possibly TRBD1 on 5 matching bases. Between the trimmed V and J ends, which lost 7 bases and 5 bases, there was a span of 16 bases. The CDR3 covers 14 residues. CDR3 sequence (DNA): TGTGCCAGCAATGACAGAGCGCGGAGAGATACGCAGTATTTT. This codes for CASNDRARRDTQYF.

This clonotype was recorded a few times. The J gene is TRBJ1-1, the V gene TRBV7-2; a possible D gene is TRBD1 (6 bases). This CDR3 is 18 amino acids long. V dropped 1 base and J dropped 3 bases, with 21 bases sitting between them. Looked up from germline, CDR1 is SGHTA and CDR2 is FQGNSA. CDR3 coding DNA: TGTGCCAGCAGCTTAGGCCGGAGATTTCAGGGGTCCCACACTGAAGCTTTCTTT. This translates into CASSLGRRFQGSHTEAFF.

The chain recombines TRBV6-8 with TRBJ1-5, with D possibly being TRBD1 (5 bases). Trimming left V 6 bases short and J 6 bases short, with 9 bases between. The length of the CDR3 is 12 residues. Germline loops: CDR1 MNHGY, CDR2 SAAAGT. The CDR3 DNA reads as TGTGCCAGCAGCTCAGGGTTTCAGCCCCAGCATTTT. It specifies CASSSGFQPQHF.

The chain carries TRBV6-5 and TRBJ2-3, with 12 positions matching TRBD1. Losses at the gene ends were 1 base for V and 8 bases for J; bases not matched to a gene: 4. This CDR3 is built from 15 residues. Germline V lookup: CDR1 MNHEY, CDR2 SVGAGI. The CDR3 DNA sequence: TGTGCCAGCAGTTACTGGGACAGGGGGCGCCGTACGCAGTATTTT. Its translation is CASSYWDRGRRTQYF.

The V gene is TRBV7-2, the J gene TRBJ2-1, with 10 bases that match TRBD2. V shed 4 bases and J 9 bases; nucleotides not matched to a gene: 9. The CDR3 loop spans 15 amino acids. Germline V gene lookup returns CDR1 SGHTA and CDR2 FQGNSA. The DNA of the CDR3 is TGTGCCAGCAGCTCGACACGAGCGGGAGGGCCTGAGCAGTTCTTC. This translates into CASSSTRAGGPEQFF.

With regard to this clonotype: One junction end does not reproduce the germline sequence, and a read error may be involved. The V and J genes are TRBV4-2 and TRBJ2-6; perhaps TRBD1 as D (6 bases). Germline V lookup: CDR1 LGHNA, CDR2 YNFKEQ. The CDR3 spans 18 residues. The chain's CDR3 is CASNQDPGQSSGANVLTF. CDR3 bases: TGTGCCAGCAACCAAGATCCTGGACAGAGCTCTGGGGCCAACGTCCTGACTTTC.

This clonotype was picked up many times. The chain combines TRBV5-6 with TRBJ2-1; 11 nucleotides align to TRBD2. CDR3 size: 15 residues. V shed 4 bases, J shed 6 bases, and the junction held 6 bases outside the gene matches. From germline, CDR1 is SGHDT and CDR2 YYEEEE. This CDR3 is CASSPGLAGLNEQFF. For the CDR3, the DNA is TGTGCCAGCAGCCCCGGACTAGCGGGCCTCAATGAGCAGTTCTTC. The complete variable domain, with remaining parts taken from reference TRBV5-6 and TRBJ2-1, reads DAGVTQSPTHLIKTRGQQVTLRCSPKSGHDTVSWYQQALGQGPQFIFQYYEEEERQRGNFPDRFSGHQFPNYSSELNVNALLLGDSALYLCASSPGLAGLNEQFFGPGTRLTVL.

This clonotype was observed at least ten times. The genes are TRBV4-1 and TRBJ2-1; D call uncertain. CDR3 length equals 15 residues. The V gene's germline CDR1 is MGHRA and CDR2 YSYEKL. V shed 1 base and J shed 1 base, with 8 bases lying between them. The CDR3 spells CASSQGWGSYNEQFF. The CDR3 DNA follows: TGCGCCAGCAGCCAAGGCTGGGGTTCCTACAATGAGCAGTTCTTC.

V and J are TRBV9 and TRBJ2-7; TRBD1 is a possible D gene (5 bases). This CDR3 comprises 14 residues. Germline assignment: CDR1 SGDLS and CDR2 YYNGEE. Deletions cut 0 bases from V and 2 bases from J, with 9 bases between. The CDR3 DNA reads TGTGCCAGCAGCGTAGCTACAGGAACCTACGAGCAGTACTTC. Encoded protein: CASSVATGTYEQYF.

This clonotype was found many times. This sequence joins TRBV6-6 and TRBJ1-6; no reliable D call. CDR1 and CDR2 (germline): MNHNY, SVGAGI (reference sequence). V lost 7 bases and J 2 bases, leaving 12 bases between the germline ends. This CDR3 has 15 residues. CDR3 sequence: CASMARITYNSPLHF. DNA of the CDR3: TGTGCCAGCATGGCCCGGATTACCTATAATTCACCCCTCCACTTT.

This chain joins TRBV20-1 and TRBJ1-1; D not certain. There are 11 residues in the CDR3. Germline assignment: CDR1 DFQATT and CDR2 SNEGSKA (reference sequence). The ends were cut back, 7 bases at V and 3 bases at J, with 9 bases in the middle. CDR3 amino acids: CSVRGDTEAFF. In DNA, the CDR3 is TGCAGTGTTCGGGGAGACACTGAAGCTTTCTTT.

As regards this clonotype: A read error may explain this, as a much larger clone is one base away. This chain uses TRBV20-1 with TRBJ2-1, with 7 bases that match TRBD1. The J call is doubtful: the DNA matches TRBJ2-7 better. The CDR3 contains 19 residues. Germline V CDR1 and CDR2: DFQATT, SNEGSKA (reference sequence). The CDR3 DNA reads as TGCAGTGCTAGTTTCCCCTACAAGAGGCCGGGACAGACCTACAATGAGCAGTACTTC. Protein sequence: CSASFPYKRPGQTYNEQYF.